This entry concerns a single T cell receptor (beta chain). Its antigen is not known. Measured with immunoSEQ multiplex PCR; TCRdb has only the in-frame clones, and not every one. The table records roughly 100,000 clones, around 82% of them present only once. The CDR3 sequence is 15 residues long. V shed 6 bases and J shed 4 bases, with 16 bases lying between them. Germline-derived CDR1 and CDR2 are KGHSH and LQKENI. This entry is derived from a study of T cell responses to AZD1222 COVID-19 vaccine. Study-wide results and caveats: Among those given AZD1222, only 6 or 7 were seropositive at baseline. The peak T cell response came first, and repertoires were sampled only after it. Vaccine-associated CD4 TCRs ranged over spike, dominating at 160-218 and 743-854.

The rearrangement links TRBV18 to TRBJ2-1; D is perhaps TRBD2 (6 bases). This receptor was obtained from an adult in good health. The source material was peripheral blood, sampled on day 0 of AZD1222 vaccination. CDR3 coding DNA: TGTGCCAGCTCTTGGAGTAGCGGCGTTTACAATGAGCAGTTCTTC. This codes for CASSWSSGVYNEQFF.